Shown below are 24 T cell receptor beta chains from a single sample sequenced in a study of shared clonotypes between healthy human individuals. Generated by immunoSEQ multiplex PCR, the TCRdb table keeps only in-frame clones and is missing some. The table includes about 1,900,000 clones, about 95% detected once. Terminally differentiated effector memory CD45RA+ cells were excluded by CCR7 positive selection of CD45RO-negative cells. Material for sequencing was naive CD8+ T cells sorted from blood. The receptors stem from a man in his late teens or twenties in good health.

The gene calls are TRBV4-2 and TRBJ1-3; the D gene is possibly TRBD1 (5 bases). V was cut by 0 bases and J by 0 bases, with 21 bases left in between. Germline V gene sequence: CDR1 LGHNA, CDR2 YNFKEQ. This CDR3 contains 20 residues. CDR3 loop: CASSQEVDTKFYPSGNTIYF. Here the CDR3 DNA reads TGTGCCAGCAGCCAAGAAGTGGACACGAAGTTCTACCCCTCTGGAAACACCATATATTTT.

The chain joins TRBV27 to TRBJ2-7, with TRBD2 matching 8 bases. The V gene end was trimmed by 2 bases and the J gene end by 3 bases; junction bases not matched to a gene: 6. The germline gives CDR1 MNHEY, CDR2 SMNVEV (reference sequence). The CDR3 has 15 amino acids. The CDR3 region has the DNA TGTGCCAGCAGTTTACGGGGGGGTGGGAACTACGAGCAGTACTTC. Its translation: CASSLRGGGNYEQYF.

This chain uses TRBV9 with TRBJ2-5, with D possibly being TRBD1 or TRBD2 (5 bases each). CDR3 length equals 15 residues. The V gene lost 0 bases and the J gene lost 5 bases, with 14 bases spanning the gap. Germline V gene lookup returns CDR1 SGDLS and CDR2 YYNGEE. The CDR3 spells CASSVGGTLGETQYF. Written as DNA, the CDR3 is TGTGCCAGCAGCGTAGGGGGGACCTTAGGGGAGACCCAGTACTTC.

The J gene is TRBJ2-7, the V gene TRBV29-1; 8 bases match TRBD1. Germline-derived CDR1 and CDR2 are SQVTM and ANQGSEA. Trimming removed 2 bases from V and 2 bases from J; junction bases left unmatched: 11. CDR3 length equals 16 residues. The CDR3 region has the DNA TGCAGCGTTGAAAGTCCCCATGGACAGGGTCCCTACGAGCAGTACTTC. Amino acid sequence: CSVESPHGQGPYEQYF.

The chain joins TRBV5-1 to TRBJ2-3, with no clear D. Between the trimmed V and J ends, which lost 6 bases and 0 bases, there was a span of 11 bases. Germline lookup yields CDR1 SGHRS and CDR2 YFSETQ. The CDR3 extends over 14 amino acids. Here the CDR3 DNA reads TGCGCCAGCATAAAGGGATCTAGCACAGATACGCAGTATTTT. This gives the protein CASIKGSSTDTQYF. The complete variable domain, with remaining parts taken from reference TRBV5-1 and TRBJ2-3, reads KAGVTQTPRYLIKTRGQQVTLSCSPISGHRSVSWYQQTPGQGLQFLFEYFSETQRNKGNFPGRFSGRQFSNSRSEMNVSTLELGDSALYLCASIKGSSTDTQYFGPGTRLTVL.

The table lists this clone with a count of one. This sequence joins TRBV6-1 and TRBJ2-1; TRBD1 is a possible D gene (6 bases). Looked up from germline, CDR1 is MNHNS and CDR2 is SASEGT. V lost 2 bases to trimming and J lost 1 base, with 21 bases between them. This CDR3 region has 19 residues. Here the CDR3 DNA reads TGTGCCAGCAGTGAATGGGGCTTTCGACAGGTCTCTTCCTACAATGAGCAGTTCTTC. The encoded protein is CASSEWGFRQVSSYNEQFF.

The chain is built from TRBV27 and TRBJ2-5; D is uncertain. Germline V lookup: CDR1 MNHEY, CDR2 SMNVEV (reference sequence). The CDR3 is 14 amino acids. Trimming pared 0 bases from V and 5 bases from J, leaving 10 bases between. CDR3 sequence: CASSLSGIAETQYF. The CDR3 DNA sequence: TGTGCCAGCAGTTTATCAGGGATCGCGGAGACCCAGTACTTC.

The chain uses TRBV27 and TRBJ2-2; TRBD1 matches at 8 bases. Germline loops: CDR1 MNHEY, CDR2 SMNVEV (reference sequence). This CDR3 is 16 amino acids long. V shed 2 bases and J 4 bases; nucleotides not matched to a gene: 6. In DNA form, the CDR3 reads TGTGCCAGCAGTTTAACAGGCAGGGGGCTCACCGGGGAGCTGTTTTTT. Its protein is CASSLTGRGLTGELFF.

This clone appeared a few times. CDR3: CASSFLLGETSPLHF. The CDR3 DNA is TGTGCCAGCAGCTTTCTACTGGGGGAAACTTCACCCCTCCACTTT. The chain combines TRBV7-2 with TRBJ1-6; TRBD1 might be the D (5 bases). V was clipped by 3 bases and J by 9 bases, with 15 bases between them. The germline CDR1 and CDR2 sequences are SGHTA and FQGNSA. CDR3 size: 15 residues.

CDR3 amino acids: CSVGQATNEKLFF. CDR3 sequence (DNA): TGCAGCGTCGGACAGGCAACTAATGAAAAACTGTTTTTT. The chain is built from TRBV29-1 and TRBJ1-4; 7 nucleotides align to TRBD1. This CDR3 comprises 13 residues. Germline V gives CDR1 SQVTM, CDR2 ANQGSEA. The trim removed 6 bases at V and 0 bases at J, leaving 1 base unmatched.

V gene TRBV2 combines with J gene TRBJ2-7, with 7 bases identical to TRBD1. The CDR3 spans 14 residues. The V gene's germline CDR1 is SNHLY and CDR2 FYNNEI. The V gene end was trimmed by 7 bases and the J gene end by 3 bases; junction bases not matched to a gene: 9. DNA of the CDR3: TGTGCCAGCACCCCCGGGGCAGGGGGCTACGAGCAGTACTTC. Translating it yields CASTPGAGGYEQYF.

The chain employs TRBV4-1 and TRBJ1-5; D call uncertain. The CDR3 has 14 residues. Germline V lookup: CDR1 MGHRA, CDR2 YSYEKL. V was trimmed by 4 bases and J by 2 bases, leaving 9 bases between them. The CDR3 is CASSLAVGNQPQHF. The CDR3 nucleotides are TGCGCCAGCAGCCTGGCGGTGGGCAATCAGCCCCAGCATTTT.

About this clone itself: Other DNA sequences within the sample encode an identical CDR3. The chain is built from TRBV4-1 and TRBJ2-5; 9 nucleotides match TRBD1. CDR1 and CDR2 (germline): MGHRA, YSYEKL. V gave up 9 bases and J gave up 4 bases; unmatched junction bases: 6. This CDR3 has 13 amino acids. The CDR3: CASSQDRGETQYF. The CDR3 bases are TGCGCCAGTTCTCAGGACAGGGGAGAGACCCAGTACTTC.

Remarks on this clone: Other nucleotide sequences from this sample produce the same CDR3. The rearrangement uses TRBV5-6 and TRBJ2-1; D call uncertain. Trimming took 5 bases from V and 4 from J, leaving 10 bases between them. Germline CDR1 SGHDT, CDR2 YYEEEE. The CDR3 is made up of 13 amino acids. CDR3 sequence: CASSLSSYNEQFF. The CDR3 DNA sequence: TGTGCCAGCAGTCTCTCGTCTTACAATGAGCAGTTCTTC.

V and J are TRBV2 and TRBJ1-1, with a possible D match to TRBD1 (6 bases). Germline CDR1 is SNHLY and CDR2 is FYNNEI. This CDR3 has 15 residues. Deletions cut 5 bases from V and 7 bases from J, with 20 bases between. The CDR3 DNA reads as TGTGCCAGCAGTCTTGGGACCCAGGGGCCGGATGAAGCTTTCTTT. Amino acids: CASSLGTQGPDEAFF.

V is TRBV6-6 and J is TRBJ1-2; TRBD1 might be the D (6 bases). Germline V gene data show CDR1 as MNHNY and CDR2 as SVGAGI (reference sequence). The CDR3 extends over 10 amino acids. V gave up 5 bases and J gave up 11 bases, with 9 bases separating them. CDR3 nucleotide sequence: TGTGCCAGCAGTAAACAGGGTTACACCTTC. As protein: CASSKQGYTF.

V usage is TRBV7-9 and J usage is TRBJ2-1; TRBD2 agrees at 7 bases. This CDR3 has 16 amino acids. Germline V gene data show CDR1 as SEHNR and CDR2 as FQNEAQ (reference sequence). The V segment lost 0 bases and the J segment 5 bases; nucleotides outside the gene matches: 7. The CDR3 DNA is TGTGCCAGCAGCTTAGCGCAGACGGGGGGACACAATGAGCAGTTCTTC. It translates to CASSLAQTGGHNEQFF.

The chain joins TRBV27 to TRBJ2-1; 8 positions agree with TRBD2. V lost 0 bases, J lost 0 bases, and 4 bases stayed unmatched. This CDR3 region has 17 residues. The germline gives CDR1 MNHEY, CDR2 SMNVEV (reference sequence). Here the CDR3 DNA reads TGTGCCAGCAGTTTATCGGCTAGCGGGCTCTCCTACAATGAGCAGTTCTTC. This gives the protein CASSLSASGLSYNEQFF.

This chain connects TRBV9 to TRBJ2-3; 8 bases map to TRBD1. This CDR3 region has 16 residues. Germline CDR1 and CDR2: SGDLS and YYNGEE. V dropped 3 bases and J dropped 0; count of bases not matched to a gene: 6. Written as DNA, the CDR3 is TGTGCCAGCAGCGCATGGACAGGGAGTAGCACAGATACGCAGTATTTT. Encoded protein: CASSAWTGSSTDTQYF.

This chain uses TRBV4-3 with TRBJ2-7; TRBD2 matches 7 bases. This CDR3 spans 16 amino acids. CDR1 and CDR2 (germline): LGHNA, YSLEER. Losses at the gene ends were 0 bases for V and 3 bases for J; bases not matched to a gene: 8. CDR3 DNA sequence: TGCGCCAGCAGCCAAGACAACCTAGCGGAATACTACGAGCAGTACTTC. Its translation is CASSQDNLAEYYEQYF.

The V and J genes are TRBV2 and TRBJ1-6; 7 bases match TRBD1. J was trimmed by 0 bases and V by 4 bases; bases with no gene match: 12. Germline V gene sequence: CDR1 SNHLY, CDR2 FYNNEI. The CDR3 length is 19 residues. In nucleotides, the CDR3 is TGTGCCAGCAGTGCGAGCGGGGGGGACAGTAGCTCCTATAATTCACCCCTCCACTTT. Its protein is CASSASGGDSSSYNSPLHF.

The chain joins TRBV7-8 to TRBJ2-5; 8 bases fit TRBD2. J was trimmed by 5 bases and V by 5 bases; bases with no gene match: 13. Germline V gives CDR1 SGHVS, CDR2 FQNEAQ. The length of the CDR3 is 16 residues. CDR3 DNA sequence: TGTGCCAGCAGCGCAGGACTAGCCAGGATTGAGGAGACCCAGTACTTC. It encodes CASSAGLARIEETQYF.

The CDR3 here is CSAGTSNTGELFF. In DNA, the CDR3 is TGCAGCGCCGGGACATCGAACACCGGGGAGCTGTTTTTT. V and J are TRBV29-1 and TRBJ2-2; the D gene is possibly TRBD1 (6 bases). There are 13 residues in the CDR3. Trimming pared 7 bases from V and 0 bases from J, leaving 9 bases between. Germline V gene sequence: CDR1 SQVTM, CDR2 ANQGSEA.

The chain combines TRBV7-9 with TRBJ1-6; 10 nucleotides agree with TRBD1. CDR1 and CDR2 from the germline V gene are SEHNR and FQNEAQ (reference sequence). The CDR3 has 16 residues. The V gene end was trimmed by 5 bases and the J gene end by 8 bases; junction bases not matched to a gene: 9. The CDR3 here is CASSPWTGGVDSPLHF. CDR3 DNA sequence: TGTGCCAGCAGCCCATGGACAGGGGGTGTTGATTCACCCCTCCACTTT.